The TCR beta chain described here comes from a study of Tregs in tolerant kidney transplant recipients. Study results and limitations: Biological reproducibility was not directly addressed in this study. Findings come from small patient numbers and require larger validation. Donor-specific Treg expansion exceeded global Treg expansion in tolerant patients, suggesting antigen drive.

Related graft donors supplied nonmyeloablative bone marrow transplants, and mixed chimerism was transient. CD4+CD25+CD127- Tregs, CD4+CD25- non-Tregs, CD4 and CD8 cells were sorted. V shed 4 bases and J shed 2 bases, with 12 bases lying between them. This CDR3 comprises 14 residues. Germline CDR1 MNHNS, CDR2 SASEGT. This clone appeared a single time. Its cognate antigen is unknown. Profiled with immunoSEQ multiplex PCR; TCRdb holds only in-frame clones, not every one. The sample shows some 21,000 clones, roughly 80% of them seen only once. The chain has TRBV6-1 and TRBJ2-7; D is uncertain. The TCR was taken from a human patient who received a combined kidney and bone marrow transplant. Part of the T cell pool may stem from the graft donor. The sequencing used CD8+ T cells from blood (PBMCs), collected 6 months after the transplant. This chain's CDR3 is CASSGRRAPYEQYF. The CDR3 coding sequence is TGTGCCAGCAGTGGCCGAAGAGCCCCCTACGAGCAGTACTTC.